These 18 T cell receptor beta chains originate from one sample sequenced in a study of control samples from healthy donors and cancer patients. Assay: immunoSEQ multiplex PCR; the TCRdb copy retains only in-frame clones and omits some. The sample has tens of thousands of clones; more than 85% are singletons. Sequencing input: blood. All receptors derive from a woman under 40 in good health.

The CDR3 sequence: CASSSRDRDQETQYF. The CDR3, as DNA: TGCGCCAGCAGCTCCCGGGACAGGGACCAAGAGACCCAGTACTTC. The rearrangement uses TRBV5-1 and TRBJ2-5; 9 bases are a match to TRBD1. This CDR3 has 15 residues. With V trimmed by 3 bases and J by 0 bases, 3 bases remained unmatched. Germline V gene lookup returns CDR1 SGHRS and CDR2 YFSETQ.

This clone appeared once. The chain recombines TRBV2 with TRBJ2-2; D is unclear. The V gene lost 1 base and the J gene lost 0 bases, with 6 bases spanning the gap. The CDR3 is 15 residues long. In germline, CDR1 is SNHLY, CDR2 FYNNEI. In DNA form, the CDR3 reads TGTGCCAGCAGTGAAGGCAGAGCGAACACCGGGGAGCTGTTTTTT. Its translation: CASSEGRANTGELFF.

The chain uses TRBV7-9 and TRBJ1-2, with TRBD1 matching over 11 bases. CDR3 length: 13 residues. The germline V gene has CDR1 SEHNR and CDR2 FQNEAQ (reference sequence). J gave up 14 bases and V 4 bases, and 9 bases lay outside the gene matches. The CDR3 region is CASSSPGQGVGTF. CDR3 bases: TGTGCCAGCAGCTCGCCGGGACAGGGGGTTGGTACCTTC.

V usage is TRBV12-5 and J usage is TRBJ1-4; 10 bases fit TRBD1. This CDR3 has 14 residues. Germline trimming cut 6 bases from V and 6 bases from J; bases unmatched to any gene: 4. CDR1 and CDR2 from the germline V gene are LGHNT and FRNRAP. CDR3 coding DNA: TGTGCTAGTGGCCTCGGGACAGGGGATGAAAAACTGTTTTTT. Its translation is CASGLGTGDEKLFF. The full variable domain, in which reference TRBV12-5 and TRBJ1-4 provide the parts outside the CDR3, is DARVTQTPRHKVTEMGQEVTMRCQPILGHNTVFWYRQTMMQGLELLAYFRNRAPLDDSGMPKDRFSAEMPDATLATLKIQPSEPRDSAVYFCASGLGTGDEKLFFGSGTQLSVL.

The V call is TRBV2, the J call TRBJ1-2; D call uncertain. Germline loops: CDR1 SNHLY, CDR2 FYNNEI. Trimming pared 4 bases from V and 0 bases from J, leaving 12 bases between. CDR3 length equals 15 residues. CDR3 bases: TGTGCCAGCAGTGGTCAGGAAAGGACTAACTATGGCTACACCTTC. Its translation: CASSGQERTNYGYTF.

The J gene is TRBJ1-1, the V gene TRBV6-1; 11 nucleotides agree with TRBD1. This CDR3 has 15 amino acids. With V trimmed by 2 bases and J by 4 bases, 3 bases remained unmatched. Germline CDR1 reads MNHNS; CDR2 reads SASEGT. CDR3 amino acids: CASSEKGTGGTEAFF. The CDR3 DNA sequence: TGTGCCAGCAGTGAAAAGGGGACAGGGGGCACTGAAGCTTTCTTT.

The chain has TRBV6-4 and TRBJ2-5; D is uncertain. Per the germline V gene, CDR1 is MRHNA and CDR2 is SNTAGT. Trimming stripped 3 bases from V and 2 bases from J, with 13 bases between. This CDR3 region has 15 residues. The CDR3 region has the DNA TGTGCCAGCAGTGAGTCTTGGCCCTCTCAAGAGACCCAGTACTTC. Protein product: CASSESWPSQETQYF.

V and J are TRBV19 and TRBJ1-5; D gene unclear. Germline V gene lookup returns CDR1 LNHDA and CDR2 SQIVND (reference sequence). V was cut by 5 bases and J by 6 bases, with 8 bases left in between. This CDR3 has 12 residues. CDR3 protein: CASSLNGQPQHF. The CDR3 region has the DNA TGTGCCAGTAGTCTTAACGGTCAGCCCCAGCATTTT.

This clone has a single count. The chain has TRBV7-9 and TRBJ2-2; the D is unclear. The CDR3 loop spans 15 amino acids. Germline CDR1 SEHNR, CDR2 FQNEAQ (reference sequence). V lost 0 bases, J lost 6 bases, and 11 bases lay in between. In DNA, the CDR3 is TGTGCCAGCAGCTTAGCGCTGTTAGCTTCCGGGGAGCTGTTTTTT. The encoded protein is CASSLALLASGELFF.

V is TRBV4-1 and J is TRBJ2-1, with 9 bases matching TRBD2. V dropped 4 bases and J dropped 1; count of bases not matched to a gene: 2. Germline CDR1 MGHRA, CDR2 YSYEKL. CDR3 size: 15 residues. CDR3 nucleotides: TGCGCCAGCAGCCTAGCGGGAGTGTCCTACAATGAGCAGTTCTTC. Translation: CASSLAGVSYNEQFF.

V gene TRBV5-1 combines with J gene TRBJ2-2; no definite D call. V shed 0 bases and J shed 1 base, with 4 bases lying between them. The CDR3 has 14 residues. Germline CDR1 and CDR2: SGHRS and YFSETQ. CDR3 in DNA: TGCGCCAGCAGCTTGGCCCAGAACACCGGGGAGCTGTTTTTT. Amino acids: CASSLAQNTGELFF. The complete variable domain, with remaining parts taken from reference TRBV5-1 and TRBJ2-2, reads KAGVTQTPRYLIKTRGQQVTLSCSPISGHRSVSWYQQTPGQGLQFLFEYFSETQRNKGNFPGRFSGRQFSNSRSEMNVSTLELGDSALYLCASSLAQNTGELFFGEGSRLTVL.

The DNA of the CDR3 is TGCGCCAGCAGCTCCCGGGGGGGCGGGGGGATACACGAGCAGTACTTC. Protein product: CASSSRGGGGIHEQYF. The rearrangement links TRBV5-1 to TRBJ2-7; 8 nucleotides align to TRBD2. V trimming: 3 bases; J trimming: 5 bases; junction bases outside the gene matches: 13. The CDR3 totals 16 residues. CDR1 is SGHRS and CDR2 is YFSETQ in the germline V gene.

This chain joins TRBV7-9 and TRBJ2-1; no firm D call. V was pared by 1 base and J by 9 bases, with 16 bases between. This CDR3 has 15 residues. Germline lookup yields CDR1 SEHNR and CDR2 FQNEAQ (reference sequence). Written as DNA, the CDR3 is TGTGCCAGCAGCTTAGATTTAAGGGCTATCGGTGAGCAGTTCTTC. This codes for CASSLDLRAIGEQFF.

This chain connects TRBV18 to TRBJ1-2; TRBD1 is a possible D gene (6 bases). CDR1 and CDR2 (germline): KGHSH, LQKENI. The CDR3 sequence is 16 residues long. The V gene lost 5 bases and the J gene lost 4 bases, with 20 bases spanning the gap. The CDR3 protein is CASSTSEPGTLYGYTF. CDR3 nucleotide sequence: TGTGCCAGCTCAACATCCGAACCCGGGACACTCTATGGCTACACCTTC.

This chain connects TRBV5-8 to TRBJ1-1; D not resolved. V lost 1 base and J 4 bases, leaving 5 bases between the germline ends. This CDR3 has 12 residues. Germline values: CDR1 SGHTS, CDR2 YDEGEE. CDR3 in amino acids: CASSLLPTEAFF. CDR3 in DNA: TGTGCCAGCAGCTTGCTTCCCACTGAAGCTTTCTTT. Complete variable domain (other parts from reference TRBV5-8 and TRBJ1-1): EAGVTQSPTHLIKTRGQQATLRCSPISGHTSVYWYQQALGLGLQFLLWYDEGEERNRGNFPPRFSGRQFPNYSSELNVNALELEDSALYLCASSLLPTEAFFGQGTRLTVV.

This sequence joins TRBV28 and TRBJ2-7, with 8 positions matching TRBD2. The germline V gene has CDR1 MDHEN and CDR2 SYDVKM. The length of the CDR3 is 14 residues. The trim removed 6 bases at V and 2 bases at J, leaving 6 bases unmatched. In DNA form, the CDR3 reads TGTGCCAGCAGCCACGGGGGGGTGGCCTACGAGCAGTACTTC. Translating gives CASSHGGVAYEQYF.

The chain employs TRBV12-3 or TRBV12-4 and TRBJ2-1; D is tentatively TRBD1 or TRBD2 (5 bases each). V shed 6 bases and J shed 7 bases, with 13 bases lying between them. The CDR3 has 13 amino acids. The CDR3 spells CASSLGDWNEQFF. In DNA, the CDR3 is TGTGCCAGCAGCTTGGGGGATTGGAATGAGCAGTTCTTC.

V usage is TRBV9 and J usage is TRBJ1-6; D might be TRBD1 (5 bases). This CDR3 comprises 13 residues. CDR1 is SGDLS and CDR2 is YYNGEE in the germline V gene. The germline V and J ends were trimmed by 3 bases and 6 bases, with 7 bases remaining between them. The CDR3 reads CASSGDSNSPLHF. DNA for the CDR3: TGTGCCAGCAGCGGCGACAGTAATTCACCCCTCCACTTT. The whole variable domain, remainder taken from reference TRBV9 and TRBJ1-6, is DSGVTQTPKHLITATGQRVTLRCSPRSGDLSVYWYQQSLDQGLQFLIQYYNGEERAKGNILERFSAQQFPDLHSELNLSSLELGDSALYFCASSGDSNSPLHFGNGTRLTVT.